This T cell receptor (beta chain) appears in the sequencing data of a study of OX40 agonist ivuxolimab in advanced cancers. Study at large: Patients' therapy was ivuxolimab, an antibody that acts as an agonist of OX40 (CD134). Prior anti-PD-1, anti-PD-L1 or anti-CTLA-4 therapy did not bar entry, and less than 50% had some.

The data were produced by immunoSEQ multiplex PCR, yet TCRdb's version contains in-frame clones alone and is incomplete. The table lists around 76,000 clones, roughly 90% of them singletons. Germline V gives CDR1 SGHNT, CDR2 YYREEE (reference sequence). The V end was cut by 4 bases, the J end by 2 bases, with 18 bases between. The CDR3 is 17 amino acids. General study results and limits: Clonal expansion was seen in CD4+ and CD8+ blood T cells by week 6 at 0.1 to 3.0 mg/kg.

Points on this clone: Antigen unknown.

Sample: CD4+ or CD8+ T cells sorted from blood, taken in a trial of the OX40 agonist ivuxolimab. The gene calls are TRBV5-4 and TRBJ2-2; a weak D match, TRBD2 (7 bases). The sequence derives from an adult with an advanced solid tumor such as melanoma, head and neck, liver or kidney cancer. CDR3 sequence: CASSTETAGANTGELFF. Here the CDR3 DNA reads TGTGCCAGCAGCACGGAGACTGCGGGGGCCAACACCGGGGAGCTGTTTTTT.